This T cell receptor beta chain originates from a study of blood T cell repertoires in COVID-19. Data came from immunoSEQ multiplex PCR; TCRdb stores just in-frame clones and leaves some out. The data contain roughly 150,000 clones, approximately 80% of them singletons. The CDR3 loop spans 14 amino acids. Looked up from germline, CDR1 is SGHDT and CDR2 is YYEEEE. Trimming pared 4 bases from V and 7 bases from J, leaving 14 bases between. This TCR was recovered from a woman between 45 and 65 years old in a cohort sampled during active or convalescent COVID-19. This chain uses TRBV5-6 with TRBJ2-2; possibly TRBD1 for D (5 bases). The sequencing sample was made of peripheral blood. The CDR3 loop reads CASSVFEGVGELFF. The CDR3 region has the DNA TGTGCCAGCAGCGTGTTCGAAGGGGTCGGGGAGCTGTTTTTT.